This T cell receptor beta chain stems from a study of blood T cell repertoires in COVID-19. Turning to the study itself: Acute-phase and convalescent COVID-19 samples originated in the United States, Italy and Spain. Sources were T cells, B-cell-depleted T cells, or PBMCs; the material itself was cDNA or gDNA.

The CDR3 runs to 15 residues. Germline V CDR1 and CDR2: SGHRS, YFSETQ. The ends lost 3 bases at V and 2 bases at J; junction bases unmatched: 2. Per the study methods: Reference gene primer amplification gave estimated nucleated cell counts. The assay was immunoSEQ multiplex PCR, and TCRdb's table has in-frame clones only and misses some. The DNA was the basis for D and trimming; V, J and clone size are from that table. Among just under 80,000 clones listed, around 90% were seen once. Sequences were obtained from peripheral blood. The rearrangement joins TRBV5-1 to TRBJ2-7; TRBD2 aligns across 13 bases. The receptor's source is a human donor in a cohort sampled during active COVID-19. The CDR3 coding sequence is TGCGCCAGCAGCTCGACTAGCGGGGGGACCTACGAGCAGTACTTC. It yields the protein CASSSTSGGTYEQYF.